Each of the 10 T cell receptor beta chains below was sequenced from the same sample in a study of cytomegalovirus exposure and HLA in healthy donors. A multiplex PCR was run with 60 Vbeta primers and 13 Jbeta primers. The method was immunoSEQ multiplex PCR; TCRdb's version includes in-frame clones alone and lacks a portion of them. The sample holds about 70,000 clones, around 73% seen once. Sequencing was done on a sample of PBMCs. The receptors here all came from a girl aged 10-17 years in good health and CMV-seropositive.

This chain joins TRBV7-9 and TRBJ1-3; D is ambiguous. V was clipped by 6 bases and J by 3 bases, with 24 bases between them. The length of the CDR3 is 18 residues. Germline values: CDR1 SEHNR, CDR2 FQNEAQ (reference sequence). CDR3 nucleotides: TGTGCCAGCAGTCAGTACGGGGAAAATTGGGGAAGTGGAAACACCATATATTTT. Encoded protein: CASSQYGENWGSGNTIYF. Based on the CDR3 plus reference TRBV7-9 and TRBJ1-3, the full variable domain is DTGVSQNPRHKITKRGQNVTFRCDPISEHNRLYWYRQTLGQGPEFLTYFQNEAQLEKSRLLSDRFSAERPKGSFSTLEIQRTEQGDSAMYLCASSQYGENWGSGNTIYFGEGSWLTVV.

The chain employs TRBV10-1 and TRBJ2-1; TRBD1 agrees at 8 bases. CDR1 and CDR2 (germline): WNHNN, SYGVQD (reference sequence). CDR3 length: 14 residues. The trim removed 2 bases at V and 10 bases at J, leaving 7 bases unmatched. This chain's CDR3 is CASSEMDRVEEQFF. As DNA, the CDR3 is TGCGCCAGCAGTGAGATGGACAGGGTAGAAGAGCAGTTCTTC.

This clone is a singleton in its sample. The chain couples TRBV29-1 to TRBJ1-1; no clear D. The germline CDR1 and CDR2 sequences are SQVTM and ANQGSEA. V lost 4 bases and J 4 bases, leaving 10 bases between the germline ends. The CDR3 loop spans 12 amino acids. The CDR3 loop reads CSVALPGTEAFF. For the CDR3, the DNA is TGCAGCGTTGCACTCCCCGGCACTGAAGCTTTCTTT.

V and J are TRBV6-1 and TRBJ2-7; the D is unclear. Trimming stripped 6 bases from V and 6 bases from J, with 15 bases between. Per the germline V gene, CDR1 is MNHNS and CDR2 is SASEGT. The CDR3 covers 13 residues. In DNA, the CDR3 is TGTGCCAGCAGCGAAAACTGGCGAGGCGAGCAGTACTTC. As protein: CASSENWRGEQYF.

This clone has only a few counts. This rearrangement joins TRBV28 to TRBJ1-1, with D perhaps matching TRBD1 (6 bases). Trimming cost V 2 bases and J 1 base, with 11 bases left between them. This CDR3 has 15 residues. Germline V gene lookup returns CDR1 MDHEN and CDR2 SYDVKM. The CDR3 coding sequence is TGTGCCAGCAGTTTACCGGGACAAAAGAACACTGAAGCTTTCTTT. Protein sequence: CASSLPGQKNTEAFF.

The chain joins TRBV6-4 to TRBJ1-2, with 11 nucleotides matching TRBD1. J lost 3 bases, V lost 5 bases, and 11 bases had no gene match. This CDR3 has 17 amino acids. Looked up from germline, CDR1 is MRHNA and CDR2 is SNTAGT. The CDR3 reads CASSKRPGTGGDYGYTF. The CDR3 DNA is TGTGCCAGCAGTAAAAGACCCGGGACAGGGGGGGACTATGGCTACACCTTC.

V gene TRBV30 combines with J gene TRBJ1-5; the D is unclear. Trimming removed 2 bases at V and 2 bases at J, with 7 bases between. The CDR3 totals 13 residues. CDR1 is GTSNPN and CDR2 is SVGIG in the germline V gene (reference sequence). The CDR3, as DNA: TGTGCCTGGAGTTCCGGGGGCAATCAGCCCCAGCATTTT. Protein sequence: CAWSSGGNQPQHF.

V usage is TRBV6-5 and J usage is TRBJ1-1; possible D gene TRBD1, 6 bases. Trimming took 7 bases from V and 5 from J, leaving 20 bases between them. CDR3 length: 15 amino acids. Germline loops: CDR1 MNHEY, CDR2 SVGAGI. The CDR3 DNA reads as TGTGCCAGCACTAGTTATTTCAGGGGTAAGACTGAAGCTTTCTTT. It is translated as CASTSYFRGKTEAFF.

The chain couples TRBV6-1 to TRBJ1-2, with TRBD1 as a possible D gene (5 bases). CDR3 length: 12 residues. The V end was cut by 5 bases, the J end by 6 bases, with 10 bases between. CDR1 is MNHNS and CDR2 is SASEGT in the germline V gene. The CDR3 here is CASSMAGDGYTF. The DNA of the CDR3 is TGTGCCAGCAGTATGGCGGGGGATGGCTACACCTTC.

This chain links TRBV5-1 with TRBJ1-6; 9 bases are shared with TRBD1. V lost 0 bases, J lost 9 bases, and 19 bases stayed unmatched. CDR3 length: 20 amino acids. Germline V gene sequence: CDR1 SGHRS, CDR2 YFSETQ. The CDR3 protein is CASSLAPGQGLIPPISPLHF. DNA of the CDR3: TGCGCCAGCAGCTTGGCTCCGGGACAGGGTTTGATCCCTCCAATTTCACCCCTCCACTTT.